The 13 T cell receptor beta chains given below trace back to one sample, sequenced in a study of ipilimumab plus nivolumab after autologous stem cell transplantation listed by TCRdb under 2021. The protocol used for the library was the immunoSEQ multiplex PCR assay. TCRdb limited this immuneACCESS table to in-frame rearrangements with V and J called. A share of clones is missing; checked studies link under half to unresolved V genes, and the rest is unexplained. The sample data list about 16,000 clones, and roughly four fifths of these were observed just once. The biggest ten clones account for approximately 20% of the sample. Sequences were derived from PBMCs, sampled in a trial of ipilimumab plus nivolumab as post-transplant consolidation. The receptors were sampled from a male donor with diffuse large B-cell lymphoma.

CDR3 DNA sequence: TGCGCCAGCAGCCATCGGACTAGCCTGAACACCGGGGAGCTGTTTTTT. Its protein is CASSHRTSLNTGELFF. The chain carries TRBV5-1 and TRBJ2-2; 8 bases match TRBD2. The CDR3 is 16 amino acids. The trim removed 4 bases at V and 1 base at J, leaving 6 bases unmatched. Germline V CDR1 and CDR2: SGHRS, YFSETQ.

This chain links TRBV29-1 with TRBJ2-7; D is uncertain. V was pared by 7 bases and J by 0 bases, with 10 bases between. The CDR3 extends over 12 amino acids. Germline CDR1 and CDR2: SQVTM and ANQGSEA. CDR3 in DNA: TGCAGCGAAGACGGTTCCTCCTACGAGCAGTACTTC. Its translation: CSEDGSSYEQYF.

V usage is TRBV5-4 and J usage is TRBJ1-5; no clear D. The CDR3 has 13 residues. CDR1 is SGHNT and CDR2 is YYREEE in the germline V gene (reference sequence). With 2 bases removed from V and 4 bases from J, the gap between germline ends came to 7 bases. Here the CDR3 DNA reads TGTGCCAGCAGCTTTTCCGGGAATCAGCCCCAGCATTTT. This encodes CASSFSGNQPQHF.

This clone was observed a few times. The gene calls are TRBV29-1 and TRBJ1-2; D uncertain. Germline V gene lookup returns CDR1 SQVTM and CDR2 ANQGSEA. CDR3 length equals 12 residues. Trimming removed 4 bases at V and 4 bases at J, with 10 bases between. CDR3 sequence: CSVGGAGYGYTF. CDR3 nucleotides: TGCAGCGTTGGCGGTGCAGGCTATGGCTACACCTTC.

This clone was found once. The chain joins TRBV29-1 to TRBJ2-5, with D hard to call. Per germline, CDR1 SQVTM and CDR2 ANQGSEA. This CDR3 comprises 12 residues. CDR3 coding DNA: TGCACCGTCACCGACGGGTTAGAGACCCAGTACTTC. This codes for CTVTDGLETQYF. The whole variable domain, filled in from reference TRBV29-1 and TRBJ2-5, reads SAVISQKPSRDICQRGTSLTIQCQVDSQVTMMFWYRQQPGQSLTLIATANQGSEATYESGFVIDKFPISRPNLTFSTLTVSNMSPEDSSIYLCTVTDGLETQYFGPGTRLLVL.

V gene TRBV10-2 combines with J gene TRBJ2-6; TRBD1 aligns across 9 bases. V was pared by 8 bases and J by 4 bases, with 12 bases of the junction left unmatched. The CDR3 loop spans 17 amino acids. CDR1 and CDR2 from the germline V gene are WSHSY and SAAADI. The CDR3 sequence is CASGDRVGLRGANVLTF. In nucleotides, the CDR3 is TGCGCCAGCGGGGACAGGGTTGGGCTAAGGGGGGCCAACGTCCTGACTTTC.

The chain carries TRBV7-6 and TRBJ2-7; 7 bases are a match to TRBD1. This CDR3 is 15 amino acids long. Germline-derived CDR1 and CDR2 are SGHVS and FNYEAQ. Unmatched junction bases numbered 2, after V lost 0 bases and J lost 0 bases. DNA for the CDR3: TGTGCCAGCAGCTTAGCAGAGGGGGCCTCCTACGAGCAGTACTTC. Translated: CASSLAEGASYEQYF. Supplemented by reference TRBV7-6 and TRBJ2-7, the full variable domain reads GAGVSQSPRYKVTKRGQDVALRCDPISGHVSLYWYRQALGQGPEFLTYFNYEAQQDKSGLPNDRFSAERPEGSISTLTIQRTEQRDSAMYRCASSLAEGASYEQYFGPGTRLTVT.

The chain has TRBV9 and TRBJ1-4, with unresolved D. Between the trimmed V and J ends, which lost 4 bases and 8 bases, there was a span of 15 bases. The germline V gene has CDR1 SGDLS and CDR2 YYNGEE. CDR3 length equals 14 residues. CDR3 in amino acids: CASSSGERPEKLFF. The CDR3 DNA sequence: TGTGCCAGCAGCTCCGGGGAGAGGCCAGAAAAACTGTTTTTT. Full variable domain (missing parts from reference TRBV9 and TRBJ1-4): DSGVTQTPKHLITATGQRVTLRCSPRSGDLSVYWYQQSLDQGLQFLIQYYNGEERAKGNILERFSAQQFPDLHSELNLSSLELGDSALYFCASSSGERPEKLFFGSGTQLSVL.

V gene TRBV2 combines with J gene TRBJ2-1, with a weak D call TRBD2 (6 bases). Per the germline V gene, CDR1 is SNHLY and CDR2 is FYNNEI. The CDR3 has 16 residues. Deletions cut 4 bases from V and 2 bases from J, with 15 bases between. As DNA, the CDR3 is TGTGCCAGCAGTGGGCGTCTGCGGGGCGCCTACAATGAGCAGTTCTTC. This encodes CASSGRLRGAYNEQFF.

The chain employs TRBV5-4 and TRBJ2-7; D remains unclear. V was cut by 2 bases and J by 2 bases, with 8 bases left in between. Germline V CDR1 and CDR2: SGHNT, YYREEE (reference sequence). The CDR3 length is 13 residues. The CDR3 coding sequence is TGTGCCAGCAGCTTTGGGAATACCTACGAGCAGTACTTC. Protein product: CASSFGNTYEQYF.

The chain links TRBV6-6 to TRBJ2-5; D is ambiguous. The CDR3 spans 14 residues. Between the trimmed V and J ends, which lost 2 bases and 4 bases, there was a span of 11 bases. The germline CDR1 and CDR2 sequences are MNHNY and SVGAGI (reference sequence). The CDR3 protein is CASSYDLGPETQYF. The CDR3 nucleotides are TGTGCCAGCAGTTACGATTTGGGTCCAGAGACCCAGTACTTC.

The V call is TRBV5-1, the J call TRBJ2-2; TRBD1 might be the D (6 bases). The CDR3 consists of 15 residues. V was pared by 1 base and J by 4 bases, with 11 bases between. Germline V gives CDR1 SGHRS, CDR2 YFSETQ. CDR3 DNA sequence: TGCGCCAGCAGCTTGACAGGGTTGAGCACCGGGGAGCTGTTTTTT. Amino acids: CASSLTGLSTGELFF.

This clone has more than one count but fewer than ten. The junction shows a germline mismatch at one end, possibly a read error. The V and J genes are TRBV19 and TRBJ1-2, with 7 bases fitting TRBD1. CDR3 length: 14 residues. The V gene's germline CDR1 is LNHDA and CDR2 SQIVND (reference sequence). DNA of the CDR3: TGTGCCAGTAGAATTGACAGGGATCCCTATGGCTGCACCTTC. This codes for CASRIDRDPYGCTF.